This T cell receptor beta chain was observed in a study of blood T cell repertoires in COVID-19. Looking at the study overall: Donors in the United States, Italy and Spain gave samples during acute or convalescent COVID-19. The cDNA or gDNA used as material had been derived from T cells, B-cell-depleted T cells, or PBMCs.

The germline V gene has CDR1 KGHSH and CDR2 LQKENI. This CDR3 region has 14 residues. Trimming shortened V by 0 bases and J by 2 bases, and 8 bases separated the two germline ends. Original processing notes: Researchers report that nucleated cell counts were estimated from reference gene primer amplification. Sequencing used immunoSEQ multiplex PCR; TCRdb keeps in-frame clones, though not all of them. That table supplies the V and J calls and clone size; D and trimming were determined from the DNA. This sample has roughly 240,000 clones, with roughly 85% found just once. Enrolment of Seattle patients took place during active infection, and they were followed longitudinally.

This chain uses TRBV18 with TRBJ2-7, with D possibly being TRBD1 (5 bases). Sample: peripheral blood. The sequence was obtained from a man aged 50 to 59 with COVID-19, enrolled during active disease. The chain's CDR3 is CASSPPYRPYEQYF. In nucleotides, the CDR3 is TGTGCCAGCTCACCACCCTACAGGCCCTACGAGCAGTACTTC.